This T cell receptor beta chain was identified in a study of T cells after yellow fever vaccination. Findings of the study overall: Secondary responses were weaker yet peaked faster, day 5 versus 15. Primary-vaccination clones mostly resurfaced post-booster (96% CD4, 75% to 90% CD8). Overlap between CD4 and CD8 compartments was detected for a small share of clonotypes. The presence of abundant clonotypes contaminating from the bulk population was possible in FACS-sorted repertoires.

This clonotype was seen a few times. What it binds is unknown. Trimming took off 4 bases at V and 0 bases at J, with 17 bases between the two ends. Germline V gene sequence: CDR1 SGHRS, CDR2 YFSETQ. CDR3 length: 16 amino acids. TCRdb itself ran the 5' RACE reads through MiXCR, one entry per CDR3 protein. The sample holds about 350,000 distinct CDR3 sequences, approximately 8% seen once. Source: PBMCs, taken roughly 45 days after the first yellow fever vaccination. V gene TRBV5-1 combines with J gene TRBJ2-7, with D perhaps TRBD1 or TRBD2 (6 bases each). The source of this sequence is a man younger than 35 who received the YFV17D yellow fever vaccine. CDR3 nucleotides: TGCGCCAGCAGCGTCAACGGGGGCCCCAGCTCCTACGAGCAGTACGTC. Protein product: CASSVNGGPSSYEQYV.